The entry below describes one T cell receptor (beta chain). The specificity of this receptor is unknown. No per-base quality is available; no much larger clone lies one base away. These data are taken from a study of beta chain features in type 1 diabetes (dated by TCRdb to the late 2010s). About the investigation overall: Mean age, gender distribution, total cell number and subset yield were not different between patients and healthy donors. A total of 107,917,701 sorted cells were examined across all samples, and a strong correlation was observed between cell number per subset and RNA yield. In the study, recently diagnosed type 1 diabetes patients and matched healthy donors were compared on the TCRB repertoires of their sorted circulating CD4+ T cell subsets. Regulatory and stem cell-like memory subsets were isolated from only 8 patients and about eight healthy donors, whereas naive and central memory subsets came from all 30 or so donors.

A single peripheral blood draw of 95 to 150 mL on average was collected from each donor into heparinised tubes. Naive, central memory, regulatory and stem cell-like memory CD4+ T cells were sorted on a BD FACSAria II using a panel including CD45RO, CCR7, CD25, CD127, CD95 and CD27. Purity was above 98% for every sorted population. PBMCs were separated immediately by Lymphoprep density gradient centrifugation and were stained directly, without being cultured. To minimize batch effects, samples were stained and sorted in pairs, one healthy donor with one patient per experiment. The entire amount of isolated RNA was reverse transcribed using the High Capacity cDNA Reverse Transcription Kit, so the sequenced TCRB transcripts were expressed ones. Deep immunoSEQ sequencing was performed on naive, central memory and regulatory T cell samples, with an average of approximately 4 million total reads per sample. Sorted cells were lysed in RLT buffer, and RNA was extracted using DNase-treated RNeasy Micro or Mini kits according to cell number. To prevent cross-contamination, each cell subset was processed individually, whereas patient and healthy donor samples were processed jointly. TCRB sequences were amplified from cDNA with the immunoSEQ multiplex PCR, producing 87-bp fragments spanning the CDR3 region. Amplicons were sequenced on the Illumina HiSeq platform. In the authors' own workflow: Synthetic template baselines were used to correct PCR bias computationally, reads within Hamming distance 2 were collapsed together, and singletons that could not be merged were discarded. Reads were aligned against IMGT so that V, D and J genes, CDR3 length and insertions or deletions at six rearrangement sites could be assigned. Within each subset, clonotype counts were normalized to sorted cell number, and only after that were true diversity and Gini coefficients computed with the tcR R package. The overlap coefficient, calculated on TCRB nucleotide sequences, was used to quantify repertoire sharing. Out-of-frame TCRB sequences from naive cells were analyzed to stand in for the pre-selection repertoire. This is the immuneACCESS table as TCRdb keeps it, with only in-frame sequences that have V and J called. A part of the clones is gone; compared with another copy, unresolved V genes explain less than half, and the rest is unexplained. That table is the source of V, J and clone size, and D and trimming were worked out from the DNA. This sample has a few hundred thousand clones in its table, and about 32% of those were observed once. 0.06% to 0.07% of the sample rests with the top ten.

The investigation overall reported the following: Shorter templates might be favored by PCR, yet because patient and control samples were amplified and corrected together, any such skew would affect both groups equally. Because small numbers of individuals were included in the HLA sub-analyses, any influence of HLA type on TCRB rearrangement was left unresolved. At VDJ recombination sites, type 1 diabetes patients had fewer insertions and more deleted nucleotides, which implies abnormalities in thymic rearrangement. Type 1 diabetes patients showed a moderate but significant shortening of TCRB CDR3 length in all four CD4+ subsets. The naive, central memory and regulatory TCRB repertoires appeared to resemble one another more closely among patients than among healthy donors. Because cDNA rather than genomic DNA was sequenced, highly expressing activated cells could have been over-represented, although no difference in activation and CD3 levels was found between groups.

The sequenced sample consisted of naive CD4+ T cells from blood. The meaning of the sample's cell subset or site label: true naive CD4+ T cells. The receptor's source is a young man in good health.

The CDR3 region reads CASSLRGDSKNIQYF. The sequence in DNA is TGTGCCAGCAGCCTCAGGGGGGATTCAAAAAACATTCAGTACTTC. The chain is made from TRBV7-9 and TRBJ2-4; TRBD1 could be the D gene, as 7 bases match. The CDR3 goes from the cysteine to the phenylalanine over 15 residues. Left in the record is the CDR3 DNA by itself, 45 bases read in frame from the first base. Taken from the germline V gene (reference sequence), the CDR1 and CDR2 loops are SEHNR and FQNEAQ. V sheds 5 bases and J sheds 4 bases, leaving 15 bases between their ends.